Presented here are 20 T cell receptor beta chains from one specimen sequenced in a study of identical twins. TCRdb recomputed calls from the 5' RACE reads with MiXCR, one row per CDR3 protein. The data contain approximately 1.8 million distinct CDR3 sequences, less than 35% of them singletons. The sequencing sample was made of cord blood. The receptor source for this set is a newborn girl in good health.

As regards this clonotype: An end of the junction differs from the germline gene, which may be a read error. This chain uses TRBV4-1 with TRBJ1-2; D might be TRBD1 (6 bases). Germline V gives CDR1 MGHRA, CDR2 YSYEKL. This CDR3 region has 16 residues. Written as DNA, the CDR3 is TGCGCCAGCAGCCAAGGAGTTACAGGGATTAACTATAGCTACACCTTC. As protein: CASSQGVTGINYSYTF.

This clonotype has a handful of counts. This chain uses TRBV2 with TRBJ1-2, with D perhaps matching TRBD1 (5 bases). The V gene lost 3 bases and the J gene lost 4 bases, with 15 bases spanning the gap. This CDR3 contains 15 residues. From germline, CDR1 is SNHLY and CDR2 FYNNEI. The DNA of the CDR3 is TGTGCCAGCAGTGAGGGAGGGGTTGTTGTCTATGGCTACACCTTC. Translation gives CASSEGGVVVYGYTF.

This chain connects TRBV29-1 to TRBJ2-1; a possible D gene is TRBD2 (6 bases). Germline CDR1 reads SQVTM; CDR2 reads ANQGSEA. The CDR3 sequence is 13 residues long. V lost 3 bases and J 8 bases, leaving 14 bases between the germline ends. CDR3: CSVDWGVVYEQFF. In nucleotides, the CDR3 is TGCAGCGTTGATTGGGGGGTGGTGTATGAGCAGTTCTTC.

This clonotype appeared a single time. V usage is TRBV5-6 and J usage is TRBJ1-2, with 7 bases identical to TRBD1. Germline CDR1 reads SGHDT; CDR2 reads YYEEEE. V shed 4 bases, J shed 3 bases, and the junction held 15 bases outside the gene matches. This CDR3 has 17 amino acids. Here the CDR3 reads CASSHIDPGQKHYGYTF. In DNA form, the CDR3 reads TGTGCCAGCAGCCATATAGACCCGGGACAGAAGCACTATGGCTACACCTTC. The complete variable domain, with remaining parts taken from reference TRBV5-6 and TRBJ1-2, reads DAGVTQSPTHLIKTRGQQVTLRCSPKSGHDTVSWYQQALGQGPQFIFQYYEEEERQRGNFPDRFSGHQFPNYSSELNVNALLLGDSALYLCASSHIDPGQKHYGYTFGSGTRLTVV.

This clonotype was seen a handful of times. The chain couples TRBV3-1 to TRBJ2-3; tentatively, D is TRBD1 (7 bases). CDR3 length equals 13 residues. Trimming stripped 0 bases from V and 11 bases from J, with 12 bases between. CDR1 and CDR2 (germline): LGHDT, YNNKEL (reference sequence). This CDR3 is CASSQERQGGQYF. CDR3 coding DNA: TGTGCCAGCAGCCAAGAACGGCAGGGGGGGCAGTATTTT.

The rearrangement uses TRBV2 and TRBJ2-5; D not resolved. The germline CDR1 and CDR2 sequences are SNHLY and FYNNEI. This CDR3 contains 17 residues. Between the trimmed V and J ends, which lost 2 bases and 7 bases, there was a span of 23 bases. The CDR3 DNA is TGTGCCAGCAGTGAAAGATTTCCCCGGCCCCCCAAGTGGACCCAGTACTTC. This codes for CASSERFPRPPKWTQYF.

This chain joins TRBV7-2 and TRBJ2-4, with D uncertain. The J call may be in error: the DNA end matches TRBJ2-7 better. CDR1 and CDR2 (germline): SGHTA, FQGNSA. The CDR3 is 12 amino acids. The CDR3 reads CASSKTRYEQYF. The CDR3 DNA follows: TGTGCCAGCAGCAAGACCCGGTACGAGCAGTACTTC.

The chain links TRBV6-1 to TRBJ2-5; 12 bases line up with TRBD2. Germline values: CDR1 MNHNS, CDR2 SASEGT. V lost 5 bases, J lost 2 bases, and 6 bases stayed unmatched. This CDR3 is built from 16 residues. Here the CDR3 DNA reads TGTGCCAGCAGTAAAGGACTAGCGGGGCTTCAAGAGACCCAGTACTTC. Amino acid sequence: CASSKGLAGLQETQYF.

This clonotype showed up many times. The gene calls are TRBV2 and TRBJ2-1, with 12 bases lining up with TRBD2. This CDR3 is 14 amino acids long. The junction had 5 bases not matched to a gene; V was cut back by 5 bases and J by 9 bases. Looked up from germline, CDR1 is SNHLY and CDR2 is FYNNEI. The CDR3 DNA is TGTGCCAGCAGTTCTAGCGGGGGGGCAAGTGAGCAGTTCTTC. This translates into CASSSSGGASEQFF. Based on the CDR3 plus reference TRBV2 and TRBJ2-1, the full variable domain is EPEVTQTPSHQVTQMGQEVILRCVPISNHLYFYWYRQILGQKVEFLVSFYNNEISEKSEIFDDQFSVERPDGSNFTLKIRSTKLEDSAMYFCASSSSGGASEQFFGPGTRLTVL.

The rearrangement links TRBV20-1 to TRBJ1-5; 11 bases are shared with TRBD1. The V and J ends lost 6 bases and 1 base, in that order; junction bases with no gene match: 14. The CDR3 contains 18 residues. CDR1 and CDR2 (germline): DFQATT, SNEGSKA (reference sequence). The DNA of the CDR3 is TGCAGTGCCATACCTCACGGGACAGGGGGAAAGAGCAATCAGCCCCAGCATTTT. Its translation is CSAIPHGTGGKSNQPQHF.

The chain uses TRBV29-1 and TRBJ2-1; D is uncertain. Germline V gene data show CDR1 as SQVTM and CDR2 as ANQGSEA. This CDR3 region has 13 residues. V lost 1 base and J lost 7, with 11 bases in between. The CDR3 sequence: CSVEVDPGNEQFF. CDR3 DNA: TGCAGCGTTGAAGTAGACCCCGGAAATGAGCAGTTCTTC.

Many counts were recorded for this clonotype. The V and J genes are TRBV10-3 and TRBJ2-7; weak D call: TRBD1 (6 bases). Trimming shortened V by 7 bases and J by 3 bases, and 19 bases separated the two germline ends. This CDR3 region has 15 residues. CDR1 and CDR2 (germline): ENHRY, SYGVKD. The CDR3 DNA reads TGTGCCATCACTGACGGGCCTAGGGGACACTACGAGCAGTACTTC. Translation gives CAITDGPRGHYEQYF.

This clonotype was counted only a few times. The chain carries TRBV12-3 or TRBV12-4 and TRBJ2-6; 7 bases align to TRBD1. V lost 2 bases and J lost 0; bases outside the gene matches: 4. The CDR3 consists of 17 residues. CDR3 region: CASSLLGQISGANVLTF. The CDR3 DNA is TGTGCCAGCAGTTTATTGGGACAGATCTCTGGGGCCAACGTCCTGACTTTC.

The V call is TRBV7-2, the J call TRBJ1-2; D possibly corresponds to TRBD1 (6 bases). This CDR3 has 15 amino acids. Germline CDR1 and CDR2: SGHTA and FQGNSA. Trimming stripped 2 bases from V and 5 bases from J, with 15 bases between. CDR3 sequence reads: CASSLSQGMGYGYTF. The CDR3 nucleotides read TGTGCCAGCAGCTTATCCCAGGGGATGGGATATGGCTACACCTTC.

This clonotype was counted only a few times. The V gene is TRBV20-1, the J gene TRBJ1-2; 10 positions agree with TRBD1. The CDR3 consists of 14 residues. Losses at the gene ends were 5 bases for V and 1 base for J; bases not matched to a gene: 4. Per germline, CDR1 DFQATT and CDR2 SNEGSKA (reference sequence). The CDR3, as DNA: TGCAGTGCTTCGGACAGGGGGATTAACTATGGCTACACCTTC. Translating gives CSASDRGINYGYTF.

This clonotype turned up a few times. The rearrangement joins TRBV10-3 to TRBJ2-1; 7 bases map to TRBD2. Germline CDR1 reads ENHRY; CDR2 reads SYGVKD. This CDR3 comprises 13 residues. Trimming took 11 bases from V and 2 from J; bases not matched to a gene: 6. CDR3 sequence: CAVGSGTYNEQFF. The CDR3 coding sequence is TGTGCCGTAGGGAGCGGGACCTACAATGAGCAGTTCTTC.

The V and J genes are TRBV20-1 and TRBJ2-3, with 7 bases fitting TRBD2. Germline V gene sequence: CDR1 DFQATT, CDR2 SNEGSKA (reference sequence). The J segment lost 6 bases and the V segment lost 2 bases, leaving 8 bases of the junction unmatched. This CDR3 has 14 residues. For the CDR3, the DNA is TGCAGTGCTAGAAAAGCGGGGACGAGGGATACGCAGTATTTT. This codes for CSARKAGTRDTQYF.

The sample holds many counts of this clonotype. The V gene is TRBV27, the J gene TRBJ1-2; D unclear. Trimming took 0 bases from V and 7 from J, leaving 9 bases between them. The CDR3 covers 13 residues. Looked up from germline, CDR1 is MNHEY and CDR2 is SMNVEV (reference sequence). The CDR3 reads CASSLSGSAGYTF. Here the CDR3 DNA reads TGTGCCAGCAGTTTATCCGGGAGCGCTGGCTACACCTTC.

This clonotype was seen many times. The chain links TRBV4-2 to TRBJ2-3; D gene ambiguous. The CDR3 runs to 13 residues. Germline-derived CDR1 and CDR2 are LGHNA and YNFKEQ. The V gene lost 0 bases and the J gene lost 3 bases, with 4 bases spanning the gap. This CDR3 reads CASSQELTDTQYF. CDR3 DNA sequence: TGTGCCAGCAGCCAAGAACTGACAGATACGCAGTATTTT.

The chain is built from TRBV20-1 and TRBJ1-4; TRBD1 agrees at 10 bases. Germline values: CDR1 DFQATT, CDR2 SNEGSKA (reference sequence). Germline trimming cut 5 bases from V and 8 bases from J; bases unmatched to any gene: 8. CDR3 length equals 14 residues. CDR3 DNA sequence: TGCAGTGCTGCCCGACAGGGGGCGAGGGAAAAACTGTTTTTT. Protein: CSAARQGAREKLFF.